This is a list of T cell receptor beta chains from one sample in a study of blood T cell repertoires in COVID-19. Generated by immunoSEQ multiplex PCR, the TCRdb table keeps only in-frame clones and is missing some. The table shows roughly 67,000 clones, with more than 75% occurring only once. The sample taken for sequencing was peripheral blood. These receptors all come from a woman aged 55-70 years with acute or convalescent COVID-19. The CDR3 runs from the conserved cysteine through the conserved F or W. Fields, in order: J gene, D gene, clone size, V gene, CDR3 protein, CDR3 DNA. D genes are given only for firm matches. Clone size is given for some rows only: seen once, a few or many times, or a class if the clone is expanded.

J gene: TRBJ1-1; D gene: .; clone size: .; V gene: TRBV25-1; CDR3 protein: CASSEGLGQPNTEAFF; CDR3 DNA: TGTGCCAGCAGTGAAGGGCTGGGGCAGCCGAACACTGAAGCTTTCTTT
J gene: TRBJ1-2; D gene: .; clone size: .; V gene: TRBV4-3; CDR3 protein: CASSPGSGDGYTF; CDR3 DNA: TGCGCCAGCAGCCCCGGGAGCGGGGATGGCTACACCTTC
J gene: TRBJ1-2; D gene: TRBD1; clone size: .; V gene: TRBV4-1; CDR3 protein: CASSPPDRNYGYTF; CDR3 DNA: TGCGCCAGCAGCCCCCCGGACAGGAACTATGGCTACACCTTC
J gene: TRBJ1-4; D gene: .; clone size: .; V gene: TRBV6-5; CDR3 protein: CASSLFTGSNEKLFF; CDR3 DNA: TGTGCCAGCAGTCTCTTCACAGGGTCTAATGAAAAACTGTTTTTT
J gene: TRBJ2-2; D gene: TRBD1; clone size: .; V gene: TRBV6-5; CDR3 protein: CASTEQGDTGELFF; CDR3 DNA: TGTGCCAGCACCGAACAGGGGGACACCGGGGAGCTGTTTTTT
J gene: TRBJ2-5; D gene: TRBD1; clone size: .; V gene: TRBV9; CDR3 protein: CASSGTGGFETQYF; CDR3 DNA: TGTGCCAGCAGCGGGACAGGGGGCTTTGAGACCCAGTACTTC
J gene: TRBJ1-2; D gene: TRBD1; clone size: .; V gene: TRBV28; CDR3 protein: CASSLQGGADYGYTF; CDR3 DNA: TGTGCCAGCAGCCTCCAGGGGGGCGCCGACTATGGCTACACCTTC
J gene: TRBJ2-1; D gene: .; clone size: .; V gene: TRBV5-6; CDR3 protein: CASSSYSNEQFGNEQFF; CDR3 DNA: TGTGCCAGCAGCTCCTACAGCAATGAGCAGTTCGGCAATGAGCAGTTCTTC
J gene: TRBJ1-6; D gene: .; clone size: .; V gene: TRBV30; CDR3 protein: CAWSDSYNSPLHF; CDR3 DNA: TGTGCCTGGAGTGACAGTTATAATTCACCCCTCCACTTT
J gene: TRBJ2-5; D gene: TRBD1; clone size: .; V gene: TRBV19; CDR3 protein: CASSQLRGKTQYF; CDR3 DNA: TGTGCCAGTAGTCAGCTCAGGGGGAAGACCCAGTACTTC
J gene: TRBJ1-2; D gene: TRBD1; clone size: .; V gene: TRBV18; CDR3 protein: CASSRDRTNYGYTF; CDR3 DNA: TGTGCCAGCTCACGGGACAGGACCAACTATGGCTACACCTTC
J gene: TRBJ2-3; D gene: TRBD1; clone size: .; V gene: TRBV5-5; CDR3 protein: CASSQPDREGTDTQYF; CDR3 DNA: TGTGCCAGCAGCCAACCCGACAGGGAAGGAACAGATACGCAGTATTTT
J gene: TRBJ1-2; D gene: TRBD1; clone size: once; V gene: TRBV28; CDR3 protein: CASNRQGYGYTF; CDR3 DNA: TGTGCCAGCAACAGACAGGGCTATGGCTACACCTTC